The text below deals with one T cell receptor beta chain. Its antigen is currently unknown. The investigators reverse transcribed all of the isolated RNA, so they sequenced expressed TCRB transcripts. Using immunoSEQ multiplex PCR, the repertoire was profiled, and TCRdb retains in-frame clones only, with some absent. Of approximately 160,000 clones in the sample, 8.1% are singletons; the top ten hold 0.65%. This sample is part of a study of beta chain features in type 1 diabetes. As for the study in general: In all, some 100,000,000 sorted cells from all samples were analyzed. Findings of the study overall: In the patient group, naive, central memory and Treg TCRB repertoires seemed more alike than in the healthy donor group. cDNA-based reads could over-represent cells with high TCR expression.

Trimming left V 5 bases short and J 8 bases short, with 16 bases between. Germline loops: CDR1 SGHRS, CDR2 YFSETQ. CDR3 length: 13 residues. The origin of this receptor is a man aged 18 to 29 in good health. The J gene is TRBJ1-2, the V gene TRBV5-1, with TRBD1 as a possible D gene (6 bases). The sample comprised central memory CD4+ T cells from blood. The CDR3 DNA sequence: TGCGCCAGCAGGGACAACAGGGATGACGGCTACACCTTC. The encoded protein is CASRDNRDDGYTF.